Presented here are 21 T cell receptor beta chains from one specimen sequenced in a study of blood T cell repertoires in COVID-19. Profiling relied on immunoSEQ multiplex PCR, and the TCRdb table lists in-frame clones only, not all of them. The table records roughly 200,000 clones, less than 90% of them present only once. The source material was PBMCs or T cells enriched from blood (not recorded which). The receptors shown here come from a woman aged 25 to 39 who had been exposed to COVID-19.

V gene TRBV28 combines with J gene TRBJ1-1; tentative D call: TRBD1 (5 bases). The germline CDR1 and CDR2 sequences are MDHEN and SYDVKM. The ends were cut back, 3 bases at V and 5 bases at J, with 10 bases in the middle. This CDR3 contains 13 residues. CDR3 region: CASSLGGWTEAFF. The CDR3 DNA reads as TGTGCCAGCAGTTTGGGGGGTTGGACTGAAGCTTTCTTT.

The chain joins TRBV6-6 to TRBJ2-7; TRBD1 aligns across 7 bases. V shed 5 bases and J 4 bases; nucleotides not matched to a gene: 17. Germline CDR1 reads MNHNY; CDR2 reads SVGAGI (reference sequence). This CDR3 is 17 amino acids long. CDR3 DNA: TGTGCCAGCAGTCCCTCCTACAGGGGAAGGGCCACGTACGAGCAGTACTTC. Translation gives CASSPSYRGRATYEQYF.

The J gene is TRBJ1-3, the V gene TRBV29-1; maybe TRBD1 (6 bases). Trimming took off 3 bases at V and 1 base at J, with 10 bases between the two ends. Germline V CDR1 and CDR2: SQVTM, ANQGSEA. The CDR3 spans 14 residues. In DNA form, the CDR3 reads TGCAGCGTTGATGAGAGGGGGTCTGGAAACACCATATATTTT. As protein: CSVDERGSGNTIYF.

Concerning this clone: Other nucleotide sequences from this sample produce the same CDR3. This chain uses TRBV6-5 with TRBJ1-1; D not resolved. Trimming took 0 bases from V and 1 from J, leaving 6 bases between them. Germline V gene sequence: CDR1 MNHEY, CDR2 SVGAGI. The CDR3 covers 14 residues. The CDR3 bases are TGTGCCAGCAGTTACTCCGGGAGGAACACTGAAGCTTTCTTT. This encodes CASSYSGRNTEAFF.

The chain uses TRBV6-5 and TRBJ1-2, with TRBD1 matching 8 bases. CDR3 size: 14 residues. The germline V gene has CDR1 MNHEY and CDR2 SVGAGI. Trimming cost V 6 bases and J 4 bases; bases outside gene matches: 7. CDR3: CASSPTTGVYGYTF. DNA for the CDR3: TGTGCCAGCAGCCCAACGACAGGGGTCTATGGCTACACCTTC.

The V gene is TRBV3-1 (or the pseudogene TRBV3-2), the J gene TRBJ2-7; 9 nucleotides align to TRBD1. Germline loops: CDR1 LGHDT, CDR2 YNNKEL (reference sequence). V gave up 5 bases and J gave up 0 bases; unmatched junction bases: 5. The CDR3 has 15 residues. For the CDR3, the DNA is TGTGCCAGCAGCGGACAGGGGAAATCCTCCTACGAGCAGTACTTC. Amino acids: CASSGQGKSSYEQYF.

The chain couples TRBV10-2 to TRBJ1-4; D uncertain. This CDR3 has 15 residues. V was shortened by 2 bases and J by 8 bases, with 15 bases between the two germline ends. In germline, CDR1 is WSHSY, CDR2 SAAADI. This chain's CDR3 is CASSEPTRIPEKLFF. The CDR3 region has the DNA TGCGCCAGCAGTGAGCCCACCAGGATTCCCGAAAAACTGTTTTTT.

The J gene is TRBJ1-1, the V gene TRBV7-8; TRBD1 matches 10 bases. This CDR3 is built from 16 residues. V dropped 6 bases and J dropped 2; count of bases not matched to a gene: 9. Looked up from germline, CDR1 is SGHVS and CDR2 is FQNEAQ. CDR3 region: CASRKEGQGYNTEAFF. The CDR3 DNA reads TGTGCCAGCAGGAAAGAGGGACAGGGGTATAACACTGAAGCTTTCTTT.

The V call is TRBV15, the J call TRBJ1-3; 12 bases align to TRBD1. The CDR3 is 15 amino acids. CDR1 and CDR2 (germline): LNHNV, YYDKDF (reference sequence). V trimming: 4 bases; J trimming: 8 bases; junction bases outside the gene matches: 6. CDR3 nucleotides: TGTGCCACCAGCAAAGGGACAGGGGGCGAAGACACCATATATTTT. Translated: CATSKGTGGEDTIYF.

This rearrangement joins TRBV4-2 to TRBJ1-6; TRBD1 aligns across 8 bases. Germline values: CDR1 LGHNA, CDR2 YNFKEQ. This CDR3 has 15 residues. Losses at the gene ends were 0 bases for V and 7 bases for J; bases not matched to a gene: 2. The DNA for the CDR3 is TGTGCCAGCAGCCAAGAGACAGGGGTCAATTCACCCCTCCACTTT. This codes for CASSQETGVNSPLHF.

V is TRBV10-3 and J is TRBJ1-3; unclear D gene. The CDR3 totals 13 residues. V lost 8 bases and J lost 2, with 10 bases in between. Germline V lookup: CDR1 ENHRY, CDR2 SYGVKD. CDR3 amino acids: CAILGEAGNTIYF. In DNA, the CDR3 is TGTGCCATCCTCGGGGAGGCTGGAAACACCATATATTTT.

V is TRBV11-2 and J is TRBJ2-7, with 8 positions matching TRBD2. Germline CDR1 and CDR2: SGHAT and FQNNGV. CDR3 size: 14 residues. V lost 3 bases to trimming and J lost 4 bases; unmatched junction nucleotides: 5. CDR3 amino acids: CASSLGGGLYEQYF. DNA of the CDR3: TGTGCCAGCAGCTTGGGCGGGGGGCTTTACGAGCAGTACTTC.

The V gene is TRBV6-5, the J gene TRBJ1-4; a weak D match, TRBD1 (5 bases). The CDR3 contains 13 residues. V lost 7 bases and J lost 8, with 14 bases in between. Germline V gives CDR1 MNHEY, CDR2 SVGAGI. CDR3 DNA sequence: TGTGCCAGCAAATTCCAGGGTGGCGAAAAACTGTTTTTT. This gives the protein CASKFQGGEKLFF.

This clone was observed a handful of times. The rearrangement joins TRBV28 to TRBJ1-4; 10 nucleotides agree with TRBD1. J gave up 8 bases and V 5 bases, and 5 bases lay outside the gene matches. The CDR3 is 14 amino acids. The germline gives CDR1 MDHEN, CDR2 SYDVKM. CDR3 sequence (DNA): TGTGCCAGCAGTAGCCCGGGACAGGGGGAAAAACTGTTTTTT. This encodes CASSSPGQGEKLFF. Combining the CDR3 with reference TRBV28 and TRBJ1-4 gives the whole variable domain DVKVTQSSRYLVKRTGEKVFLECVQDMDHENMFWYRQDPGLGLRLIYFSYDVKMKEKGDIPEGYSVSREKKERFSLILESASTNQTSMYLCASSSPGQGEKLFFGSGTQLSVL.

This chain links TRBV4-1 with TRBJ2-1; tentative D call: TRBD2 (5 bases). The CDR3 has 17 residues. The V end lost 3 bases, the J end lost 6 bases, and 21 bases lay between the germline ends. CDR1 is MGHRA and CDR2 is YSYEKL in the germline V gene. CDR3 loop: CASSQEVPRVRANEQFF. In DNA form, the CDR3 reads TGCGCCAGCAGCCAGGAGGTACCTAGAGTTAGGGCCAATGAGCAGTTCTTC.

The chain has TRBV9 and TRBJ2-7; possibly TRBD1 for D (5 bases). The germline V gene has CDR1 SGDLS and CDR2 YYNGEE. This CDR3 spans 15 amino acids. V lost 4 bases, J lost 7 bases, and 21 bases lay in between. The CDR3, as DNA: TGTGCCAGCAGCCTACTTTGGGGCGAGACTGAGGAGCAGTACTTC. Encoded protein: CASSLLWGETEEQYF.

The rearrangement uses TRBV9 and TRBJ2-5, with TRBD2 matching 7 bases. The germline CDR1 and CDR2 sequences are SGDLS and YYNGEE. The CDR3 has 14 residues. With V trimmed by 0 bases and J by 5 bases, 4 bases remained unmatched. The CDR3 DNA reads TGTGCCAGCAGCGTAGGTTGGGGGGGGGAGACCCAGTACTTC. Translating it yields CASSVGWGGETQYF.

V gene TRBV2 combines with J gene TRBJ2-7, with TRBD1 matching 9 bases. The germline CDR1 and CDR2 sequences are SNHLY and FYNNEI. J was trimmed by 0 bases and V by 6 bases; bases with no gene match: 3. The CDR3 covers 14 residues. The CDR3 coding sequence is TGTGCCAGCAGGTGGACAGGGGACTCCTACGAGCAGTACTTC. Residues: CASRWTGDSYEQYF.

The gene calls are TRBV7-8 and TRBJ2-7; 7 positions agree with TRBD2. This CDR3 has 14 residues. The junction had 6 bases not matched to a gene; V was cut back by 3 bases and J by 4 bases. CDR1 and CDR2 from the germline V gene are SGHVS and FQNEAQ. CDR3 in DNA: TGTGCCAGCAGCTTTTGGGGGGGAGGGTACGAGCAGTACTTC. Translation gives CASSFWGGGYEQYF.

This chain links TRBV6-2 or TRBV6-3 with TRBJ2-3, with 7 bases matching TRBD1. This CDR3 contains 16 residues. Germline lookup yields CDR1 MNHEY and CDR2 SVGEGT. With 5 bases clipped from V and 2 bases from J, the junction kept 10 bases outside the gene matches. The CDR3 reads CASSPARGSSTDTQYF. The CDR3 DNA is TGTGCCAGCAGTCCCGCCAGGGGGTCTTCCACAGATACGCAGTATTTT.

V usage is TRBV24-1 and J usage is TRBJ1-2; 11 positions agree with TRBD1. V lost 3 bases, J lost 8 bases, and 4 bases stayed unmatched. The CDR3 has 14 amino acids. The germline CDR1 and CDR2 sequences are KGHDR and SFDVKD. In DNA, the CDR3 is TGTGCCACCAGTGATCCGGACAGGGGGCTGGGCTACACCTTC. It is translated as CATSDPDRGLGYTF.